One and the same sample provided the 15 T cell receptor beta chains below, sequenced in a study of T cells in Graves' hyperthyroidism and ophthalmopathy (dated by TCRdb to the late 2010s). Receptor amplification or capture employed multiplex PCR. Sequencing relied on an Illumina HiSeq 2000. The TCR beta CDR3 regions were amplified from RNA transcripts. For the first round of RT-PCR on the TCR CDR3, the HTBI primer set was used together with the Qiagen OneStep RT-PCR kit. TCRdb took the public reads, trimmed them with fastp at Q25, ran MiXCR for clone calling and kept in-frame beta chains. Identical CDR3 proteins give one entry, which carries the most common genes and DNA. For this sample the table gives 250,000 or so distinct CDR3 sequences, of which 16% were detected only once. Around 30% of the sample goes to the ten largest clones. Sequencing input: blood. The receptor set was obtained from a young woman with Graves' ophthalmopathy.

This clonotype was counted many times. The chain links TRBV5-1 to TRBJ1-1, with unresolved D. From germline, CDR1 is SGHRS and CDR2 YFSETQ. The V and J ends lost 1 base and 0 bases respectively, with 13 bases between them. This CDR3 is 16 amino acids long. CDR3 residues: CASSLQQNSLNTEAFF. CDR3 bases: TGCGCCAGCAGCTTGCAACAGAACAGTTTGAACACTGAAGCTTTCTTT.

This clonotype was found many times. CDR3 protein: CASSMSAATYEQYF. The CDR3 region has the DNA TGTGCCAGTAGTATGTCGGCAGCGACCTACGAGCAGTACTTC. V and J are TRBV19 and TRBJ2-7, with no clear D. The CDR3 length is 14 residues. Deletions cut 3 bases from V and 2 bases from J, with 11 bases between. CDR1 and CDR2 (germline): LNHDA, SQIVND (reference sequence).

The chain couples TRBV20-1 to TRBJ1-3, with D possibly TRBD1 on 5 matching bases. The CDR3 sequence is 11 residues long. V was clipped by 4 bases and J by 4 bases, with 5 bases between them. The germline CDR1 and CDR2 sequences are DFQATT and SNEGSKA (reference sequence). Here the CDR3 DNA reads TGCAGTGCTAACAGGGGAAACACCATATATTTT. Its translation is CSANRGNTIYF.

This clonotype was observed many times. The chain uses TRBV6-2 or TRBV6-3 and TRBJ2-2, with TRBD2 matching over 10 bases. The CDR3 extends over 16 amino acids. Germline CDR1 MNHEY, CDR2 SVGEGT. V dropped 8 bases and J dropped 8; count of bases not matched to a gene: 14. Written as DNA, the CDR3 is TGTGCCAGCGTTTCCCCTAGCGGGAGCTTAGCAGGGGAGCTGTTTTTT. Its protein is CASVSPSGSLAGELFF.

This clonotype was counted many times. This chain joins TRBV6-1 and TRBJ2-7; possible D gene TRBD1, 7 bases. This CDR3 has 15 amino acids. V dropped 7 bases and J dropped 4 bases, with 20 bases sitting between them. In germline, CDR1 is MNHNS, CDR2 SASEGT. CDR3 sequence reads: CASTELGQGGYEQYF. In DNA form, the CDR3 reads TGTGCCAGCACCGAACTCGGCCAGGGGGGATACGAGCAGTACTTC.

V and J are TRBV4-2 and TRBJ2-3; D remains ambiguous. The CDR3 is made up of 17 amino acids. Germline V CDR1 and CDR2: LGHNA, YNFKEQ. V was cut by 0 bases and J by 0 bases, with 13 bases left in between. CDR3 protein: CASSQDNYPFSTDTQYF. CDR3 DNA sequence: TGTGCCAGCAGCCAAGATAACTACCCCTTTAGCACAGATACGCAGTATTTT.

In this sample, this clonotype turned up many times. V and J are TRBV6-1 and TRBJ2-7, with D unresolved. From germline, CDR1 is MNHNS and CDR2 SASEGT. The CDR3 contains 11 residues. Trimming stripped 5 bases from V and 7 bases from J, with 9 bases between. As DNA, the CDR3 is TGTGCCAGCAGTTATGGGTGGGAGCAGTACTTC. Translated, it gives CASSYGWEQYF.

This clonotype occurred many times. The chain links TRBV3-1 to TRBJ2-4; a possible D gene is TRBD1 (5 bases). This CDR3 region has 13 residues. CDR1 is LGHDT and CDR2 is YNNKEL in the germline V gene (reference sequence). Deletions cut 2 bases from V and 7 bases from J, with 9 bases between. The DNA of the CDR3 is TGTGCCAGCAGCCAACTCGCAGGGAACATTCAGTACTTC. It encodes CASSQLAGNIQYF.

This rearrangement joins TRBV7-9 to TRBJ2-5; 11 bases align to TRBD2. Losses at the gene ends were 6 bases for V and 2 bases for J; bases not matched to a gene: 5. CDR1 is SEHNR, CDR2 FQNEAQ, per germline (reference sequence). The CDR3 has 15 residues. The CDR3 DNA is TGTGCCAGCAGGTCAACTAGCGGGGGACAAGAGACCCAGTACTTC. Its translation: CASRSTSGGQETQYF.

This clonotype has a count of ten or more. The chain couples TRBV7-3 to TRBJ2-7, with TRBD1 as a possible D gene (6 bases). Trimming cost V 5 bases and J 3 bases, with 11 bases left between them. The CDR3 is 13 residues long. Germline-derived CDR1 and CDR2 are SGHTA and FQGTGA. Written as DNA, the CDR3 is TGTGCCAGCAGCCGCAGGACAGTCTACGAGCAGTACTTC. Amino acids: CASSRRTVYEQYF.

This clonotype occurred many times. This chain uses TRBV19 with TRBJ1-6, with 10 bases lining up with TRBD1. CDR1 and CDR2 from the germline V gene are LNHDA and SQIVND (reference sequence). CDR3 size: 16 residues. Trimming cost V 5 bases and J 10 bases; bases outside gene matches: 11. This CDR3 is CASSSGWDRGGSPLHF. CDR3 in DNA: TGTGCCAGTAGTTCCGGATGGGACAGGGGTGGCTCACCCCTCCACTTT.

The sample holds a few counts of this clonotype. The genes are TRBV19 and TRBJ2-7; D is unresolved. Germline V CDR1 and CDR2: LNHDA, SQIVND (reference sequence). Trimming stripped 4 bases from V and 0 bases from J, with 10 bases between. The CDR3 sequence is 14 residues long. CDR3 DNA: TGTGCCAGTAGTAGTACAGAGTACTCCTACGAGCAGTACTTC. Encoded protein: CASSSTEYSYEQYF.

V usage is TRBV6-1 and J usage is TRBJ1-6, with D hard to call. The V end was cut by 5 bases, the J end by 9 bases, with 17 bases between. Germline lookup yields CDR1 MNHNS and CDR2 SASEGT. This CDR3 has 15 amino acids. In nucleotides, the CDR3 is TGTGCCAGCAGTCGAAAACCGGGGAATGGTTCACCCCTCCACTTT. Translated: CASSRKPGNGSPLHF.

This clonotype occurred many times. Here the CDR3 DNA reads TGCGCCAGCAGCACTGGACAGGGGGCTAACTATGGCTACACCTTC. Its translation: CASSTGQGANYGYTF. This chain links TRBV5-1 with TRBJ1-2; 10 nucleotides match TRBD1. This CDR3 comprises 15 residues. Germline V gives CDR1 SGHRS, CDR2 YFSETQ. The trim removed 4 bases at V and 0 bases at J, leaving 3 bases unmatched.

This clonotype came up many times. The V gene is TRBV6-2 or TRBV6-3, the J gene TRBJ1-1; 9 nucleotides match TRBD1. From germline, CDR1 is MNHEY and CDR2 SVGEGT. The V segment lost 5 bases and the J segment 4 bases; nucleotides outside the gene matches: 5. The CDR3 loop spans 14 amino acids. In DNA, the CDR3 is TGTGCCAGCAGTCCGACAGGGGGATTCACTGAAGCTTTCTTT. This codes for CASSPTGGFTEAFF.